The source of this TCR beta chain is a study of T cell responses to AZD1222 COVID-19 vaccine. Clones were read by immunoSEQ multiplex PCR, and TCRdb kept only the in-frame ones, dropping some. The table includes about 120,000 clones, around 88% detected once. In regard to this clone: Its antigen is as yet unknown.

The CDR3 sequence is 13 residues long. Germline V CDR1 and CDR2: MNHEY, SMNVEV (reference sequence). The V end lost 4 bases, the J end lost 6 bases, and 11 bases lay between the germline ends. Study-wide points: Baseline serostatus was positive in only a handful of AZD1222 recipients. Scientists sampled the repertoires only once the peak T cell response had passed. Regions 160-218 and 743-854 held dominance among vaccine-associated CD4 TCRs, which spanned spike. Clonal diversity was possibly underestimated, and white British individuals and females predominated among donors.

Sample: peripheral blood, taken on day 0 of AZD1222 vaccination. V is TRBV27 and J is TRBJ2-3; D could derive from TRBD1 or TRBD2 (5 bases each). This TCR was sampled from an adult in good health. CDR3 in amino acids: CASSSYRRDTQYF. The CDR3 bases are TGTGCCAGCAGTTCCTACAGGAGGGATACGCAGTATTTT.